The sequence of this T cell receptor beta chain was determined in a study of tumor-infiltrating lymphocytes in primary liver carcinoma (dated by TCRdb to about 2017). About the investigation overall: Between late 2015 and 2016, roughly five patients in China with histopathologically diagnosed primary liver carcinoma had surgical resection. Hepatocellular carcinoma (four) or combined HCC and intrahepatic cholangiocarcinoma (one) was present in the five patients, who were three men and two women aged 30 to 69 years. Tumors of the five patients were stage T1-T3 N0M0 with maximum diameters of about 4.2 to 10 cm. Each sample produced roughly 3.65 to 7.13 million productive TCRbeta reads, and read depth showed no significant difference between tissue types. For each liver tumor, the study sampled five regions along with adjacent normal tissue and blood, and applied TCRbeta repertoire sequencing, expression microarrays and whole-exome sequencing. TCRbeta repertoire sequencing covered 35 specimens from 5 patients: approximately 25 tumor regions, 5 adjacent noncancerous liver tissues and 5 peripheral blood samples. Repertoires from technical replicates were highly reproducible, with mean shared-clone rates about 0.91 and correlation coefficients above 0.95.

Findings and caveats that apply to the study as a whole: Repertoire overlap was found to be higher between tumor regions (mean about 35%) than between tumor-adjacent (roughly 17%) or tumor-blood (14%) pairs, consistent with antigen-driven expansion. The study included only four to six patients, and the authors note findings should be validated in a larger study. Since the samples were bulk and unsorted, there was no way to compare CD4+ and CD8+ T cell repertoires. The top 250 clones accounted for a significantly greater share of the repertoire in tumors than in blood (p = 0.039). Because sequencing covered only the TCR beta chain and unpaired alpha chains were not captured, true repertoire diversity is likely underestimated.

RNA from unsorted whole blood was extracted with TRIzol reagent, and germline DNA was obtained with the DNeasy Blood & Tissue kit. Patients had chronic HBV infection and were treatment-naive at sampling. Before surgery, four milliliters of peripheral blood were collected into K2EDTA tubes. From the germline V gene, CDR1 is MGHRA and CDR2 is YSYEKL. The CDR3 spans 16 residues, counting both ends. Only the CDR3 region is kept as DNA, spanning 48 bases read in frame from base 1. Trimming accounts for 0 bases at V and 1 base at J, while the number of junction bases matched to no gene is 3. A constant-region primer and ProtoScript II reverse transcriptase were used to reverse-transcribe TCRbeta-specific cDNA from 500 ng total RNA. Three nested multiplex PCR rounds, following a slightly modified ARM-PCR procedure, were used to build the TCRbeta libraries. Each of the first two PCR rounds ran for approximately 11 cycles using multiplex TRBV1-TRBV30 forward primers together with a Cbeta reverse primer. Sample barcodes and Illumina adapters were attached in a final 25-cycle PCR using Deep VentR polymerase. Amplicons of 200-500 bp were gel-purified with a QIAquick gel extraction kit before sequencing. An Illumina HiSeq 2500 was used to sequence the TCRbeta amplicons, generating 250-bp paired-end reads. The original methods were these. To recover full CDR3 sequences, reads were quality-trimmed using Trimmomatic v0.33 and paired reads were then merged using FLASH v1.2.11. V, D and J germline segments were assigned to the rearranged TCRbeta sequences using MiGEC v1.2.1b. Clonotype statistics, along with Shannon-Wiener diversity indices, were calculated using VDJtools v1.0.0. Except for diversity analysis, only the 250 most abundant clonotypes of each sample were used in subsequent analyses to reduce sampling bias. TCRdb reprocessing: public reads trimmed at Q25 with fastp, clones called with MiXCR, in-frame beta chains kept. Every CDR3 protein is listed once, alongside the most common genes and DNA of its rows. Here the V and J calls rest on TCRdb's processing, not on the authors' analysis. This sample has roughly 330,000 distinct CDR3 sequences in its table, and 65% of those were observed once. Together, the top ten hold 5.5% to 8% of the sample.

A note on this clonotype: Its recognized antigen is unknown. A much larger clonotype is one base distant, so this may be a read error. No conserved phenylalanine or tryptophan is present at the end of the CDR3, so a read error is the likely explanation.

The sequence came from a man in his forties or fifties with primary liver carcinoma and hepatitis B virus infection. The source material was peripheral blood. The chain is made from TRBV4-1 and TRBJ2-1; TRBD1 agrees with 7 junctional bases. The CDR3 here reads CASSQDSQGSYNEQFI. The DNA is TGCGCCAGCAGCCAAGATTCACAGGGGTCCTACAATGAGCAGTTCATC.